This T cell receptor (beta chain) was found in a study of blood T cell repertoires in COVID-19. Only in-frame clones appear in the TCRdb table, and some are missing; sequencing was by immunoSEQ multiplex PCR. The sample contains around 400,000 clones, around 86% of which appear only once. This receptor was identified in a woman in her forties or fifties who had recovered from COVID-19. The specimen sequenced was PBMCs or T cells enriched from blood (not recorded which).

For the CDR3, the DNA is TGTGCCAGCAGCCAAGATCGCGCGGATACGCAGTATTTT. Translating gives CASSQDRADTQYF. This chain joins TRBV14 and TRBJ2-3, with D unresolved. This CDR3 is 13 amino acids long. Germline V gene sequence: CDR1 SGHDN, CDR2 FVKESK. The V and J ends lost 0 bases and 6 bases respectively, with 7 bases between them.